Below, 22 T cell receptor beta chains from the same sample are listed, as sequenced in a study of shared clonotypes between healthy human individuals. Produced via immunoSEQ multiplex PCR; TCRdb's table is partial and in-frame only. The data show roughly 2.6 million clones, more than 90% seen once. Specimen: naive CD4+ T cells sorted from blood. The subset denotes: CD45RA+ positively selected. The origin of the receptors is a man between 18 and 29 years old in good health.

Worth noting for this clone: Within the sample, other DNA sequences also encode this same CDR3. V gene TRBV11-2 combines with J gene TRBJ2-1; D might be TRBD2 (6 bases). The CDR3 has 13 residues. Germline CDR1 reads SGHAT; CDR2 reads FQNNGV. Trimming pared 3 bases from V and 4 bases from J, leaving 7 bases between. The CDR3 nucleotides read TGTGCCAGCAGCTTGACTAGTTACAATGAGCAGTTCTTC. Protein: CASSLTSYNEQFF.

The genes are TRBV30 and TRBJ2-7; 11 bases match TRBD1. Germline V gene sequence: CDR1 GTSNPN, CDR2 SVGIG (reference sequence). V dropped 0 bases and J dropped 7; count of bases not matched to a gene: 5. The length of the CDR3 is 14 residues. DNA of the CDR3: TGTGCCTGGAGTGTCCTGGGGACAGGGGGTGAGCAGTACTTC. It translates to CAWSVLGTGGEQYF.

This rearrangement joins TRBV7-6 to TRBJ1-2, with unresolved D. The V end lost 5 bases, the J end lost 2 bases, and 18 bases lay between the germline ends. CDR1 SGHVS and CDR2 FNYEAQ come from the germline V gene. CDR3 length: 16 residues. The chain's CDR3 is CASSPAGNFVNYGYTF. In DNA, the CDR3 is TGTGCCAGCAGCCCTGCCGGGAATTTCGTGAACTATGGCTACACCTTC.

The chain recombines TRBV19 with TRBJ2-7; D remains unclear. Trimming took off 1 base at V and 0 bases at J, with 10 bases between the two ends. The germline V gene has CDR1 LNHDA and CDR2 SQIVND (reference sequence). The CDR3 contains 15 residues. This chain's CDR3 is CASSIGGSSSYEQYF. The CDR3 nucleotides are TGTGCCAGTAGTATAGGAGGCTCGAGCTCCTACGAGCAGTACTTC.

J is TRBJ1-1 and V is TRBV10-1, with D perhaps TRBD1 (5 bases). The CDR3 covers 14 residues. Trimming removed 3 bases at V and 6 bases at J, with 14 bases between. Germline V gives CDR1 WNHNN, CDR2 SYGVQD (reference sequence). The CDR3 sequence is CASSEQEDRAEAFF. The CDR3 coding sequence is TGCGCCAGCAGTGAACAGGAGGACCGGGCTGAAGCTTTCTTT.

The chain combines TRBV7-2 with TRBJ1-2; D is possibly TRBD1 (5 bases). V was shortened by 3 bases and J by 4 bases, with 18 bases between the two germline ends. Germline V lookup: CDR1 SGHTA, CDR2 FQGNSA. The CDR3 is 16 amino acids. CDR3 protein: CASSFGGSQSSYGYTF. The CDR3 DNA sequence: TGTGCCAGCAGCTTCGGGGGGTCCCAAAGTTCCTATGGCTACACCTTC. The entire variable domain, with the rest obtained from reference TRBV7-2 and TRBJ1-2, is as follows: GAGVSQSPSNKVTEKGKDVELRCDPISGHTALYWYRQSLGQGLEFLIYFQGNSAPDKSGLPSDRFSAERTGGSVSTLTIQRTQQEDSAVYLCASSFGGSQSSYGYTFGSGTRLTVV.

The chain recombines TRBV5-4 with TRBJ2-7; D might be TRBD2 (6 bases). Trimming pared 3 bases from V and 5 bases from J, leaving 15 bases between. Germline V gives CDR1 SGHNT, CDR2 YYREEE (reference sequence). This CDR3 has 14 amino acids. The CDR3 DNA reads TGTGCCAGCAGCTCGACGAGGAGGGAGGACGAGCAGTACTTC. It yields the protein CASSSTRREDEQYF.

The chain has TRBV10-1 and TRBJ2-7; TRBD2 agrees at 7 bases. The V gene end was trimmed by 9 bases and the J gene end by 4 bases; junction bases not matched to a gene: 18. The CDR3 loop spans 16 amino acids. Germline-derived CDR1 and CDR2 are WNHNN and SYGVQD (reference sequence). This CDR3 is CASCFQFRGELYEQYF. The CDR3 DNA sequence: TGCGCCAGTTGTTTTCAGTTTCGGGGGGAGCTTTACGAGCAGTACTTC.

About this clone itself: The same CDR3 is also encoded by other DNA sequences in this sample. V is TRBV6-5 and J is TRBJ1-4, with no clear D. The V gene lost 6 bases and the J gene lost 1 base, with 9 bases spanning the gap. Germline V gives CDR1 MNHEY, CDR2 SVGAGI. This CDR3 spans 14 amino acids. The DNA of the CDR3 is TGTGCCAGCAGGCCGGACCTAACTAATGAAAAACTGTTTTTT. The encoded protein is CASRPDLTNEKLFF.

The V gene is TRBV5-1, the J gene TRBJ2-6; 10 bases are shared with TRBD1. Germline CDR1 is SGHRS and CDR2 is YFSETQ. Unmatched junction bases numbered 5, after V lost 5 bases and J lost 0 bases. CDR3 length: 17 amino acids. This CDR3 is CASSPRQGASGANVLTF. The CDR3, as DNA: TGCGCCAGCAGTCCAAGACAGGGGGCCTCTGGGGCCAACGTCCTGACTTTC.

The chain couples TRBV5-8 to TRBJ2-7, with D perhaps TRBD2 (6 bases). The germline V gene has CDR1 SGHTS and CDR2 YDEGEE. Trimming removed 4 bases from V and 12 bases from J, with 14 bases in between. This CDR3 contains 11 residues. CDR3 protein: CASSLNRRGYF. The CDR3 DNA follows: TGTGCCAGCAGCCTGAACCGGAGGGGGTACTTC.

The chain couples TRBV30 to TRBJ1-6, with 7 bases matching TRBD1. CDR3 length: 17 residues. Germline V gives CDR1 GTSNPN, CDR2 SVGIG (reference sequence). J was trimmed by 2 bases and V by 1 base; bases with no gene match: 8. Here the CDR3 DNA reads TGTGCCTGGAGTGACTACAGGGGCCTTACCTATAATTCACCCCTCCACTTT. Translated, it gives CAWSDYRGLTYNSPLHF. Combining the CDR3 with reference TRBV30 and TRBJ1-6 gives the whole variable domain SQTIHQWPATLVQPVGSPLSLECTVEGTSNPNLYWYRQAAGRGLQLLFYSVGIGQISSEVPQNLSASRPQDRQFILSSKKLLLSDSGFYLCAWSDYRGLTYNSPLHFGNGTRLTVT.

This clone has just a few counts. The V call is TRBV15, the J call TRBJ1-1; D not resolved. V lost 3 bases, J lost 0 bases, and 5 bases lay in between. The germline CDR1 and CDR2 sequences are LNHNV and YYDKDF (reference sequence). CDR3 length equals 13 residues. CDR3 in amino acids: CATSRWMNTEAFF. The CDR3 DNA reads TGTGCCACCAGCAGGTGGATGAACACTGAAGCTTTCTTT.

The rearrangement links TRBV7-9 to TRBJ1-3; D is unresolved. This CDR3 contains 14 residues. Per the germline V gene, CDR1 is SEHNR and CDR2 is FQNEAQ (reference sequence). Trimming cost V 1 base and J 4 bases, with 8 bases left between them. The CDR3: CASSLVSGGNTIYF. The CDR3 bases are TGTGCCAGCAGCTTAGTTTCCGGGGGAAACACCATATATTTT.

The rearrangement joins TRBV6-6 to TRBJ2-1; tentative D call: TRBD2 (7 bases). CDR3 length: 14 residues. CDR1 and CDR2 from the germline V gene are MNHNY and SVGAGI (reference sequence). Deletions cut 6 bases from V and 8 bases from J, with 17 bases between. CDR3 protein: CASRGEGDIHEQFF. In nucleotides, the CDR3 is TGTGCCAGCAGGGGGGAGGGGGATATCCATGAGCAGTTCTTC.

Only one count was recorded for this clone. The J gene is TRBJ2-7, the V gene TRBV19; tentative D call: TRBD1 (6 bases). Looked up from germline, CDR1 is LNHDA and CDR2 is SQIVND (reference sequence). The CDR3 length is 14 residues. Trimming took 6 bases from V and 5 from J, leaving 17 bases between them. The CDR3 DNA is TGTGCCAGTAGACAGGGTACCCTCGAGGACGAGCAGTACTTC. It translates to CASRQGTLEDEQYF.

Points on this clone: The same CDR3 is also encoded by other DNA sequences in this sample. The V call is TRBV5-1, the J call TRBJ2-3; a weak D match, TRBD1 (5 bases). The CDR3 runs to 15 residues. Germline V gene data show CDR1 as SGHRS and CDR2 as YFSETQ. Trimming took 4 bases from V and 0 from J, leaving 12 bases between them. CDR3 in amino acids: CASSLGHASTDTQYF. The CDR3 DNA follows: TGCGCCAGCAGCCTCGGACACGCGAGCACAGATACGCAGTATTTT.

J is TRBJ2-1 and V is TRBV27; 10 nucleotides align to TRBD2. After removal of 3 bases from V and 0 bases from J, the junction contained 8 bases not matched to a gene. CDR1 MNHEY and CDR2 SMNVEV come from the germline V gene (reference sequence). The CDR3 runs 18 residues. The CDR3 reads CASSFSSSGGDSYNEQFF. CDR3 in DNA: TGTGCCAGCAGTTTTTCATCTAGCGGGGGAGACTCCTACAATGAGCAGTTCTTC.

This rearrangement joins TRBV5-1 to TRBJ2-5; 7 bases are shared with TRBD2. There are 16 residues in the CDR3. The germline gives CDR1 SGHRS, CDR2 YFSETQ. The junction had 7 bases not matched to a gene; V was cut back by 2 bases and J by 0 bases. The CDR3 here is CASSFGTTLYQETQYF. DNA for the CDR3: TGCGCCAGCAGCTTCGGGACTACCTTGTACCAAGAGACCCAGTACTTC.

The rearrangement uses TRBV10-3 and TRBJ2-7, with D perhaps matching TRBD2 (5 bases). The germline V and J ends were trimmed by 4 bases and 7 bases, with 17 bases remaining between them. The germline V gene encodes CDR1 ENHRY and CDR2 SYGVKD. CDR3 size: 14 residues. The CDR3 bases are TGTGCCATCAGTGGGGGTTCCGGGAACTGGGAGCAGTACTTC. Its protein product is CAISGGSGNWEQYF.

Comments on this clone: Different DNA sequences within this sample yield the same CDR3. CDR3 nucleotide sequence: TGTGCCAGCAGTCCGCGGGACAGGGCCTACGAGCAGTACTTC. Translated: CASSPRDRAYEQYF. The chain is built from TRBV27 and TRBJ2-7; the match to TRBD1 covers 9 bases. This CDR3 spans 14 amino acids. Trimming at V came to 5 bases and at J to 2 bases, leaving 4 bases not matched to a gene. Germline assignment: CDR1 MNHEY and CDR2 SMNVEV (reference sequence).

The J gene is TRBJ2-1, the V gene TRBV9; 9 bases fit TRBD2. V lost 3 bases, J lost 2 bases, and 6 bases stayed unmatched. This CDR3 has 16 residues. Germline V gives CDR1 SGDLS, CDR2 YYNGEE. In nucleotides, the CDR3 is TGTGCCAGCAGCGCGGGGGGCGGGAGGGCCTACAATGAGCAGTTCTTC. Its protein is CASSAGGGRAYNEQFF.